This T cell receptor (beta chain) originates from a study of shared clonotypes between healthy human individuals. Findings of the study overall: Rarefaction showed that sequencing of sorted subsets was incomplete (despite large depth).

With V trimmed by 1 base and J by 0 bases, 7 bases remained unmatched. CDR3 size: 18 residues. Germline CDR1 reads SGHTS; CDR2 reads YDEGEE. Repertoires were generated with immunoSEQ multiplex PCR, while TCRdb's copy carries only in-frame clones and drops some. Found here are under 850,000 clones, about 92% of them singletons; the top ten hold about 24%. The naive CD8 fraction comprised CD45RO-negative cells positively selected for CCR7 and excluded terminally differentiated effector memory CD45RA+ cells. About this clone itself: Its target is not known.

Source material: naive CD8+ T cells sorted from blood. The chain employs TRBV5-8 and TRBJ1-1, with 12 bases fitting TRBD1. This TCR came from a young man in good health. The CDR3 nucleotides are TGTGCCAGCAGCTTGAGGCCGGGACAGGGGGCGATGAACACTGAAGCTTTCTTT. As protein: CASSLRPGQGAMNTEAFF.